Listed here are 18 T cell receptor beta chains from one sample, sequenced in a study of OX40 agonist ivuxolimab in advanced cancers. This table comes from immunoSEQ multiplex PCR, and its TCRdb copy is limited to in-frame clones, with some not included. The data contain 15,000 or so clones, approximately 80% of them singletons. This sample comprised CD4+ or CD8+ T cells sorted from blood, obtained in a trial of the OX40 agonist ivuxolimab. These receptors originate from an adult with an advanced solid tumor such as melanoma, head and neck, liver or kidney cancer.

The chain employs TRBV5-6 and TRBJ2-2; D is undetermined. Germline assignment: CDR1 SGHDT and CDR2 YYEEEE. The germline V and J ends were trimmed by 1 base and 2 bases, with 3 bases remaining between them. CDR3 length: 13 amino acids. The CDR3 region is CASSLTNTGELFF. For the CDR3, the DNA is TGTGCCAGCAGCTTGACCAACACCGGGGAGCTGTTTTTT.

As for this clone: The sample has other DNA sequences that encode this CDR3 too. The chain couples TRBV4-1 to TRBJ2-7; TRBD1 aligns across 8 bases. Per the germline V gene, CDR1 is MGHRA and CDR2 is YSYEKL. The CDR3 runs 15 residues. V dropped 2 bases and J dropped 2; count of bases not matched to a gene: 5. The CDR3, as DNA: TGCGCCAGCAGCCAATCCGGGACAGGCGCCTACGAGCAGTACTTC. Amino acid sequence: CASSQSGTGAYEQYF.

This chain links TRBV19 with TRBJ2-1, with D unresolved. CDR3 length equals 15 residues. Trimming shortened V by 4 bases and J by 4 bases, and 14 bases separated the two germline ends. Per germline, CDR1 LNHDA and CDR2 SQIVND (reference sequence). The CDR3 DNA sequence: TGTGCCAGTAGTACGGCAGGTTATCAATACAATGAGCAGTTCTTC. Translating gives CASSTAGYQYNEQFF. Combining the CDR3 with reference TRBV19 and TRBJ2-1 gives the whole variable domain DGGITQSPKYLFRKEGQNVTLSCEQNLNHDAMYWYRQDPGQGLRLIYYSQIVNDFQKGDIAEGYSVSREKKESFPLTVTSAQKNPTAFYLCASSTAGYQYNEQFFGPGTRLTVL.

The chain uses TRBV2 and TRBJ2-2, with D unresolved. The CDR3 contains 12 residues. CDR1 is SNHLY, CDR2 FYNNEI, per germline. Trimming left V 6 bases short and J 4 bases short, with 6 bases between. The CDR3, as DNA: TGTGCCAGCAGCGAAAGCACCGGGGAGCTGTTTTTT. As protein: CASSESTGELFF.

This clone appeared a few times. The chain recombines TRBV4-3 with TRBJ2-5; D remains ambiguous. CDR1 is LGHNA and CDR2 is YSLEER in the germline V gene. V lost 0 bases, J lost 4 bases, and 6 bases lay in between. This CDR3 contains 13 residues. The CDR3 protein is CASSQDGGETQYF. In DNA form, the CDR3 reads TGCGCCAGCAGCCAAGACGGCGGAGAGACCCAGTACTTC.

V is TRBV5-6 and J is TRBJ2-2, with D maybe TRBD1 (5 bases). This CDR3 contains 15 residues. Germline V gene lookup returns CDR1 SGHDT and CDR2 YYEEEE. Trimming left V 4 bases short and J 1 base short, with 11 bases between. CDR3 residues: CASSRITGNTGELFF. CDR3 in DNA: TGTGCCAGCAGCCGAATTACAGGGAACACCGGGGAGCTGTTTTTT. The full variable domain, rest sourced from reference TRBV5-6 and TRBJ2-2, is DAGVTQSPTHLIKTRGQQVTLRCSPKSGHDTVSWYQQALGQGPQFIFQYYEEEERQRGNFPDRFSGHQFPNYSSELNVNALLLGDSALYLCASSRITGNTGELFFGEGSRLTVL.

Regarding this clone: At one end the junction does not follow the germline gene, possibly because of a read error. The V gene is TRBV27, the J gene TRBJ2-5; D is undetermined. The CDR3 covers 13 residues. Germline CDR1 and CDR2: MNHEY and SMNVEV (reference sequence). The CDR3 DNA reads as TGTGCCAGCAGTTTATGGCAGCAAGCGACCCAGTACTTC. It yields the protein CASSLWQQATQYF.

The V and J genes are TRBV7-9 and TRBJ1-2; no definite D call. V was cut by 7 bases and J by 4 bases, with 7 bases left in between. Germline V gene sequence: CDR1 SEHNR, CDR2 FQNEAQ (reference sequence). The length of the CDR3 is 11 residues. CDR3 DNA sequence: TGTGCCAGCACCGAAGCCTATGGCTACACCTTC. It codes for CASTEAYGYTF. The full variable domain, rest sourced from reference TRBV7-9 and TRBJ1-2, is DTGVSQNPRHKITKRGQNVTFRCDPISEHNRLYWYRQTLGQGPEFLTYFQNEAQLEKSRLLSDRFSAERPKGSFSTLEIQRTEQGDSAMYLCASTEAYGYTFGSGTRLTVV.

The chain joins TRBV20-1 to TRBJ2-1; D remains ambiguous. This CDR3 has 11 residues. Between the trimmed V and J ends, which lost 3 bases and 9 bases, there was a span of 9 bases. Germline V gene sequence: CDR1 DFQATT, CDR2 SNEGSKA (reference sequence). Here the CDR3 reads CSASWVPEQFF. CDR3 in DNA: TGCAGTGCTAGTTGGGTCCCTGAGCAGTTCTTC.

Details on this clone: Other DNA sequences within the sample encode an identical CDR3. This chain connects TRBV7-9 to TRBJ1-6; the D gene is possibly TRBD1 (5 bases). Germline V gene lookup returns CDR1 SEHNR and CDR2 FQNEAQ (reference sequence). CDR3 length: 16 residues. V gave up 5 bases and J gave up 0 bases, with 11 bases separating them. The CDR3 protein is CASSLGTSSYNSPLHF. The CDR3 bases are TGTGCCAGCAGCCTGGGGACTAGCTCCTATAATTCACCCCTCCACTTT.

The J gene is TRBJ2-7, the V gene TRBV11-2; D is undetermined. With 1 base removed from V and 0 bases from J, the gap between germline ends came to 10 bases. CDR1 is SGHAT, CDR2 FQNNGV, per germline. The CDR3 has 15 amino acids. The CDR3 bases are TGTGCCAGCAGCTTAGGGCCGCTAAGCTCCTACGAGCAGTACTTC. It is translated as CASSLGPLSSYEQYF.

The rearrangement uses TRBV4-2 and TRBJ2-5, with 13 bases lining up with TRBD2. J gave up 5 bases and V 1 base, and 10 bases lay outside the gene matches. Looked up from germline, CDR1 is LGHNA and CDR2 is YNFKEQ. The CDR3 runs 18 residues. DNA for the CDR3: TGTGCCAGCAGCCAAGGCCTTTGGACTAGCGGGGGAGGGGAGACCCAGTACTTC. As protein: CASSQGLWTSGGGETQYF.

The gene calls are TRBV7-8 and TRBJ2-5, with 7 bases that match TRBD1. With V trimmed by 3 bases and J by 5 bases, 6 bases remained unmatched. The germline V gene encodes CDR1 SGHVS and CDR2 FQNEAQ. CDR3 length equals 14 residues. CDR3 region: CASSFPRQGETQYF. The DNA for the CDR3 is TGTGCCAGCAGCTTTCCGCGACAGGGCGAGACCCAGTACTTC.

J is TRBJ1-3 and V is TRBV28; D unclear. V dropped 3 bases and J dropped 0 bases, with 3 bases sitting between them. The germline CDR1 and CDR2 sequences are MDHEN and SYDVKM. CDR3 length equals 13 residues. This chain's CDR3 is CASSLISGNTIYF. Here the CDR3 DNA reads TGTGCCAGCAGTTTGATCTCTGGAAACACCATATATTTT.

The table lists this clone with a few counts. The chain uses TRBV4-2 and TRBJ1-5, with TRBD1 matching over 7 bases. The CDR3 spans 14 residues. Trimming removed 5 bases from V and 6 bases from J; junction bases left unmatched: 7. From germline, CDR1 is LGHNA and CDR2 YNFKEQ. CDR3 amino acids: CASSGGGLGQPQHF. The DNA of the CDR3 is TGTGCCAGCAGCGGAGGGGGCTTAGGTCAGCCCCAGCATTTT.

This clone was counted a few times. The CDR3, as DNA: TGTGCCAGCAGTTCCATACCTAGCAATCAGCCCCAGCATTTT. It is translated as CASSSIPSNQPQHF. The chain combines TRBV28 with TRBJ1-5; D unclear. The CDR3 sequence is 14 residues long. Trimming shortened V by 4 bases and J by 0 bases, and 7 bases separated the two germline ends. Germline values: CDR1 MDHEN, CDR2 SYDVKM.

In this sample, this clone turned up once. The J gene is TRBJ1-4, the V gene TRBV9, with D unresolved. CDR3 length: 16 amino acids. Looked up from germline, CDR1 is SGDLS and CDR2 is YYNGEE. Trimming pared 3 bases from V and 3 bases from J, leaving 15 bases between. The CDR3 nucleotides read TGTGCCAGCAGCGGTGGCATCGAGACTGCTAATGAAAAACTGTTTTTT. Translating gives CASSGGIETANEKLFF.

This chain joins TRBV29-1 and TRBJ2-6; D gene ambiguous. V lost 3 bases, J lost 4 bases, and 7 bases lay in between. The germline CDR1 and CDR2 sequences are SQVTM and ANQGSEA. The CDR3 contains 13 residues. CDR3 nucleotides: TGCAGCGTTGAGCTTGGCGGGGCCAACGTCCTGACTTTC. As protein: CSVELGGANVLTF.